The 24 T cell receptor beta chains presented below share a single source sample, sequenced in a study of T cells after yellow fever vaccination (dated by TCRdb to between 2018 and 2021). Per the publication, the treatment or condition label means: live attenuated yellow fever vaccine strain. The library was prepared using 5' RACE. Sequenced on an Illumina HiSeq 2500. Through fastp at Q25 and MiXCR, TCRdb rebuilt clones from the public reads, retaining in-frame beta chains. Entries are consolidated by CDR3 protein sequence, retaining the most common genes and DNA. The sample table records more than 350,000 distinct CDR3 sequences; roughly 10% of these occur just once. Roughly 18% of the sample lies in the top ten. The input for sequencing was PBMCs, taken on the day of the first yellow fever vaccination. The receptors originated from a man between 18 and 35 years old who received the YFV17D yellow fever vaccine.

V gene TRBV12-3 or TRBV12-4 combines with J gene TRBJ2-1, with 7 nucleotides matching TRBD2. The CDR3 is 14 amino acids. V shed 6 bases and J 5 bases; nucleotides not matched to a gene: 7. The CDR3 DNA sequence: TGTGCCAGCAGGACCGGGACTAACGACAATGAGCAGTTCTTC. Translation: CASRTGTNDNEQFF.

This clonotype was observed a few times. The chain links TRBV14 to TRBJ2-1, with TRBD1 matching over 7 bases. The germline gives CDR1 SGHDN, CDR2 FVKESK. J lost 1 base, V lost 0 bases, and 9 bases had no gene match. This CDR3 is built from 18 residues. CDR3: CASSQESDRDRSYNEQFF. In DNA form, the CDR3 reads TGTGCCAGCAGCCAAGAATCTGACAGGGATCGTTCCTACAATGAGCAGTTCTTC.

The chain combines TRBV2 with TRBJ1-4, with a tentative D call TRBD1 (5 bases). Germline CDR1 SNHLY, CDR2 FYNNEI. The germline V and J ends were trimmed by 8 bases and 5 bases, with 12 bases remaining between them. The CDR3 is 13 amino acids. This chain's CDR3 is CASAGRGNEKLFF. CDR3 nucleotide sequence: TGTGCCAGCGCGGGACGAGGAAATGAAAAACTGTTTTTT. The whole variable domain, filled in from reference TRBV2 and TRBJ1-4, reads EPEVTQTPSHQVTQMGQEVILRCVPISNHLYFYWYRQILGQKVEFLVSFYNNEISEKSEIFDDQFSVERPDGSNFTLKIRSTKLEDSAMYFCASAGRGNEKLFFGSGTQLSVL.

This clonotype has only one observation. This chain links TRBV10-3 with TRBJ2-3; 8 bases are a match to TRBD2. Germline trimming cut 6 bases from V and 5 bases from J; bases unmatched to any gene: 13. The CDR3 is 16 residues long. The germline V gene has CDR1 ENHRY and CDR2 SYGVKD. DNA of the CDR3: TGTGCCATCAGGGGACTCAGTCGGGGGGGCGGAGATACGCAGTATTTT. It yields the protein CAIRGLSRGGGDTQYF.

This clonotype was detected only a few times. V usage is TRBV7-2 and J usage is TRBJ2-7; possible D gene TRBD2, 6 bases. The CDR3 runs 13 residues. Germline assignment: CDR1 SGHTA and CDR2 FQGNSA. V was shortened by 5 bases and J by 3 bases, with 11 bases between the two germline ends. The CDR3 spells CASSLSGYYEQYV. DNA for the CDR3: TGTGCCAGCAGCCTTAGCGGTTACTACGAGCAGTACGTC.

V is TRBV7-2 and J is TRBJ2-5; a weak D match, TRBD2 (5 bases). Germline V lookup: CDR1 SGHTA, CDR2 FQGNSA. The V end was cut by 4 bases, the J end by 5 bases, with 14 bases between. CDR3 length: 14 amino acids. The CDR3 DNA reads TGTGCCAGCAGCTCACAACTCTCGGGGGAGACCCAGTACTTC. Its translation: CASSSQLSGETQYF.

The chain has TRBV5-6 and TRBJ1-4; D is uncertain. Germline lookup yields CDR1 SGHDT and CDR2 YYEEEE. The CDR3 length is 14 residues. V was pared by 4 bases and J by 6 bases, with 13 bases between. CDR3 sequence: CASSGSPSDEKLFF. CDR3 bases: TGTGCCAGCAGCGGATCCCCAAGCGATGAAAAACTGTTTTTT.

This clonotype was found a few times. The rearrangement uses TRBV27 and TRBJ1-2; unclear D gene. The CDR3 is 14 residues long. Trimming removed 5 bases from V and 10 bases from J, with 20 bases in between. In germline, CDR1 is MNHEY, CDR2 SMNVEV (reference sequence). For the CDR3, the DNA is TGTGCCAGCAGTCCCCGATGGGAGAAAGGTGACTACACCTTC. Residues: CASSPRWEKGDYTF.

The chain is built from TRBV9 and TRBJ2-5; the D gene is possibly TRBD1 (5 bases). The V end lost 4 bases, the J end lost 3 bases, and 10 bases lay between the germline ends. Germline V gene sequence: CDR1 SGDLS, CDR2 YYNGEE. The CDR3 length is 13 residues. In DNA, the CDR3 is TGTGCCAGCAGCAAGACAGAAAAAGAGACCCAGTACTTC. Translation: CASSKTEKETQYF.

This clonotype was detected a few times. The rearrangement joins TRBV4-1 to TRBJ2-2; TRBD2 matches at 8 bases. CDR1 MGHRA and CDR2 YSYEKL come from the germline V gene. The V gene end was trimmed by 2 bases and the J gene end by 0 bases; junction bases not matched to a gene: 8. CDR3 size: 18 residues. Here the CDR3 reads CASSQLAAGGANTGELFF. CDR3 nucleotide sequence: TGCGCCAGCAGCCAACTTGCCGCGGGGGGAGCGAACACCGGGGAGCTGTTTTTT.

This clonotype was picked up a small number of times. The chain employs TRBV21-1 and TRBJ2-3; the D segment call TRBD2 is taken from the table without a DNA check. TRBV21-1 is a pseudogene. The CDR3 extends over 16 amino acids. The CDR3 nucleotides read TGTGCCAGCGGGCCCGGGACTAGCGGTCGCACAGATACGCAGTATTTT. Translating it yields CASGPGTSGRTDTQYF.

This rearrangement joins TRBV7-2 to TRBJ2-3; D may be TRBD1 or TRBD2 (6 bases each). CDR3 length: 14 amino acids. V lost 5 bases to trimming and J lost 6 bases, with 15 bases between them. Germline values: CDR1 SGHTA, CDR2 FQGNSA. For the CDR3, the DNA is TGTGCCAGCAGCGATTGGGGGGCAGGGGATACGCAGTATTTT. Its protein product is CASSDWGAGDTQYF.

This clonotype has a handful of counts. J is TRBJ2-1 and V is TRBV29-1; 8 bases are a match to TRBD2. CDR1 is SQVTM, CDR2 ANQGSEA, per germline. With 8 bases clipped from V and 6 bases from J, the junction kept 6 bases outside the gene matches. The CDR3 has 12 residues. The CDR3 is CSQGLVGNEQFF. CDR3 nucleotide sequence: TGCAGCCAGGGACTAGTGGGCAATGAGCAGTTCTTC.

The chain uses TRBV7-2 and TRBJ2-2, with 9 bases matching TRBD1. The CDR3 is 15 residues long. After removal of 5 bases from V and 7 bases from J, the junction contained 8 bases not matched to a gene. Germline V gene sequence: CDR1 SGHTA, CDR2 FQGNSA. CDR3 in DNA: TGTGCCAGCAGCGGACGGACAGGGGCGGGCGGGGAGCTGTTTTTT. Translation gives CASSGRTGAGGELFF.

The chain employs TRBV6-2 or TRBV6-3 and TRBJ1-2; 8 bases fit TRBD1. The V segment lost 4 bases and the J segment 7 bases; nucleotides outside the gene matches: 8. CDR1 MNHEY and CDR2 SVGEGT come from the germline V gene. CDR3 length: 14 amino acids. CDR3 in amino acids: CASSLQGASSGYTF. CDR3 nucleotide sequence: TGTGCCAGCAGTTTGCAGGGGGCGTCCTCTGGCTACACCTTC.

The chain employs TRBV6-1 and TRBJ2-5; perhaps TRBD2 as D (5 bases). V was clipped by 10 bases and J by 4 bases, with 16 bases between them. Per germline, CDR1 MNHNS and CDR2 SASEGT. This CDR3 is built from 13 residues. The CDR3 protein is CATSSGSRETQYF. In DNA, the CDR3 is TGTGCCACCTCATCGGGGTCACGAGAGACCCAGTACTTC.

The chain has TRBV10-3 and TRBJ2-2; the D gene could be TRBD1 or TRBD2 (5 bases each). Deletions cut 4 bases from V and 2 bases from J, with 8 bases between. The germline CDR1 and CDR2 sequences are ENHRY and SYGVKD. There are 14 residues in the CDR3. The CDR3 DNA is TGTGCCATCAGTGGGGGACCCAACACCGGGGAGCTGTTTTTT. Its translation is CAISGGPNTGELFF.

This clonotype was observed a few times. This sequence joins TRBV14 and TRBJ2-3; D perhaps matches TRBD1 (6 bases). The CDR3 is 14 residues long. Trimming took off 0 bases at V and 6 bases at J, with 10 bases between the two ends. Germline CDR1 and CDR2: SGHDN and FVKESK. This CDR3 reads CASSQEDSFDTQYF. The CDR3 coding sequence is TGTGCCAGCAGCCAAGAGGACAGTTTCGATACGCAGTATTTT.

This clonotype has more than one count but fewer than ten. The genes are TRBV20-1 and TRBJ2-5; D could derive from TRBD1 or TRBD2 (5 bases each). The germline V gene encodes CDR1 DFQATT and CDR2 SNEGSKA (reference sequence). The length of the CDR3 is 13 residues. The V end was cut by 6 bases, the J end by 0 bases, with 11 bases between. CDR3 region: CSARDENQETQYF. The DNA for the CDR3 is TGCAGTGCCAGGGACGAAAACCAAGAGACCCAGTACTTC.

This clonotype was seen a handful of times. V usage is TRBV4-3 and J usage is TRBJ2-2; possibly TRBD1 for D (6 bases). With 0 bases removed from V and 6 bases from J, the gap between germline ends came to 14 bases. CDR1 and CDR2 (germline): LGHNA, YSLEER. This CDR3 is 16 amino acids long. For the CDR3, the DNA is TGCGCCAGCAGCCAAGAATCACGAACAGGGTCCGGGGAGCTGTTTTTT. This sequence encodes CASSQESRTGSGELFF.

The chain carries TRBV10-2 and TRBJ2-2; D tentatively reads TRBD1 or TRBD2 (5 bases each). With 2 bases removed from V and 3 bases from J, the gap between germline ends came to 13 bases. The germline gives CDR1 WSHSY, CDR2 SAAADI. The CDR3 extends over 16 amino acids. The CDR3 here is CASSEKRGLYTGELFF. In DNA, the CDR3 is TGCGCCAGCAGTGAGAAACGGGGCCTCTACACCGGGGAGCTGTTTTTT.

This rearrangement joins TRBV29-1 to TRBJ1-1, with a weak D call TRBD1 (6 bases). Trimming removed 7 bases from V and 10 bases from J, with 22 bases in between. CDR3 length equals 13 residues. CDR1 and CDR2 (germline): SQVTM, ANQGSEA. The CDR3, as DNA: TGCAGCGCCAGGACAGCTAGTACACTGATAGCTTTCTTT. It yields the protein CSARTASTLIAFF.

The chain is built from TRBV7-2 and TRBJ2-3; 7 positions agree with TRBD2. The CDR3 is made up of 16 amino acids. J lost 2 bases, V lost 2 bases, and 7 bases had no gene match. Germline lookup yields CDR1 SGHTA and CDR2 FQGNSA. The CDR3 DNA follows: TGTGCCAGCAGCTTATTGGGGGGGGGAAACACAGATACGCAGTATTTT. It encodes CASSLLGGGNTDTQYF. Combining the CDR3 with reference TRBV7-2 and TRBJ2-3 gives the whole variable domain GAGVSQSPSNKVTEKGKDVELRCDPISGHTALYWYRQSLGQGLEFLIYFQGNSAPDKSGLPSDRFSAERTGGSVSTLTIQRTQQEDSAVYLCASSLLGGGNTDTQYFGPGTRLTVL.

The CDR3 loop reads CASSYGAGNTEAFF. The CDR3 DNA follows: TGTGCCAGCAGTTACGGGGCTGGGAACACTGAAGCTTTCTTT. The chain combines TRBV6-2 or TRBV6-3 with TRBJ1-1; weak D call: TRBD1 (5 bases). Between the trimmed V and J ends, which lost 2 bases and 1 base, there was a span of 8 bases. CDR1 and CDR2 (germline): MNHEY, SVGEGT. The length of the CDR3 is 14 residues.